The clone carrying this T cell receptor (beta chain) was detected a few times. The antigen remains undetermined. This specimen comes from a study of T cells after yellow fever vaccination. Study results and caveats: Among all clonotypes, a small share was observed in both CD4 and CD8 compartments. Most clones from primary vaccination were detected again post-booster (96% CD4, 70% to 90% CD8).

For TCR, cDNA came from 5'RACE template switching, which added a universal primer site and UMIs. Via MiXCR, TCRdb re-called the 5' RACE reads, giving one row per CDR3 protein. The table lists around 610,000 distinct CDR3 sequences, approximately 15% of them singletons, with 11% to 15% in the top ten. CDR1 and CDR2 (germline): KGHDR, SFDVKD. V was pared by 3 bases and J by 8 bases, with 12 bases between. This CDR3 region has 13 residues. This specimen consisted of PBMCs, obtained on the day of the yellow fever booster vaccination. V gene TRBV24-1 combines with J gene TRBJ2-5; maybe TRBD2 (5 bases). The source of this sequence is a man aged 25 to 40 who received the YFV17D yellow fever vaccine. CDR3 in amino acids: CATSDTSLGTQYF. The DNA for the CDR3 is TGTGCCACCAGTGATACTAGTCTAGGAACCCAGTACTTC.